One and the same sample provided the 13 T cell receptor beta chains below, sequenced in a study of shared clonotypes between healthy human individuals (TCRdb year 2020). Library method: the immunoSEQ multiplex PCR assay. Entries here come from immuneACCESS through TCRdb and include only in-frame sequences with V and J called. Some clones fail to appear in such tables; in the studies checked, an unresolved V gene covers under half of the shortfall, and the cause of the remainder is unknown. For this sample there are a few hundred thousand clones; about 96% appear just once. The top ten clones comprise about 0.06% of the sample. The sequenced sample was naive CD4+ T cells sorted from blood. The cell subset or site tag for this specimen amounts to: CD45RA+ positively selected. These receptors were collected from a young woman in good health.

The rearrangement uses TRBV19 and TRBJ2-7, with 8 positions matching TRBD2. CDR3 length: 15 residues. Germline CDR1 and CDR2: LNHDA and SQIVND (reference sequence). Trimming at V came to 5 bases and at J to 3 bases, leaving 9 bases not matched to a gene. CDR3 nucleotide sequence: TGTGCCAGTAGTCCTCTGCCGGGACTAGGCTACGAGCAGTACTTC. As protein: CASSPLPGLGYEQYF.

The chain recombines TRBV2 with TRBJ2-1; 9 nucleotides match TRBD2. The CDR3 totals 16 residues. The germline gives CDR1 SNHLY, CDR2 FYNNEI. After removal of 4 bases from V and 0 bases from J, the junction contained 4 bases not matched to a gene. The CDR3 DNA sequence: TGTGCCAGCAGTGCTCAACTAGCGGGCTCCTACAATGAGCAGTTCTTC. It specifies CASSAQLAGSYNEQFF.

The chain carries TRBV11-2 and TRBJ1-1; 8 bases are a match to TRBD1. The germline V gene encodes CDR1 SGHAT and CDR2 FQNNGV. J lost 1 base, V lost 5 bases, and 6 bases had no gene match. The CDR3 consists of 15 residues. The CDR3 loop is CASSPIDRGNTEAFF. The CDR3 DNA reads as TGTGCCAGCAGCCCAATCGACAGGGGGAACACTGAAGCTTTCTTT.

This clone was seen just once. The CDR3 nucleotides read TGCAGCGGGGGACAGGGGAGTTCTGGCTACACCTTC. This gives the protein CSGGQGSSGYTF. The chain has TRBV29-1 and TRBJ1-2, with 10 bases lining up with TRBD1. V shed 7 bases and J 7 bases; nucleotides not matched to a gene: 6. The CDR3 has 12 residues. The germline V gene has CDR1 SQVTM and CDR2 ANQGSEA.

The genes are TRBV9 and TRBJ2-3; 12 bases are shared with TRBD2. This CDR3 region has 17 residues. Germline V gene data show CDR1 as SGDLS and CDR2 as YYNGEE. V lost 3 bases to trimming and J lost 5 bases; unmatched junction nucleotides: 10. The CDR3 region has the DNA TGTGCCAGCAGCGCCAAGACTAGCGGGAGAACTGGAGATACGCAGTATTTT. This translates into CASSAKTSGRTGDTQYF.

The chain has TRBV4-1 and TRBJ2-3, with D maybe TRBD1 (5 bases). Trimming removed 0 bases from V and 3 bases from J, with 7 bases in between. The length of the CDR3 is 14 residues. CDR1 is MGHRA and CDR2 is YSYEKL in the germline V gene. Here the CDR3 DNA reads TGCGCCAGCAGCCAAGATCGACAGACAGATACGCAGTATTTT. This encodes CASSQDRQTDTQYF.

V usage is TRBV19 and J usage is TRBJ2-1; the match to TRBD2 covers 11 bases. This CDR3 is built from 13 residues. Trimming took 11 bases from V and 9 from J; bases not matched to a gene: 9. The V gene's germline CDR1 is LNHDA and CDR2 SQIVND (reference sequence). CDR3 bases: TGTGCCTCGGATAGCGGGAGGGCGGGTGAGCAGTTCTTC. This codes for CASDSGRAGEQFF.

The V call is TRBV4-2, the J call TRBJ2-2; 8 bases are a match to TRBD2. Trimming took 4 bases from V and 4 from J; bases not matched to a gene: 14. The germline V gene encodes CDR1 LGHNA and CDR2 YNFKEQ. The CDR3 loop spans 18 amino acids. The CDR3 here is CASSLLVAGGDGTGELFF. Written as DNA, the CDR3 is TGTGCCAGCAGCCTCCTCGTGGCGGGAGGCGATGGCACCGGGGAGCTGTTTTTT.

The chain combines TRBV4-2 with TRBJ1-6; D gene ambiguous. The CDR3 contains 18 residues. Per germline, CDR1 LGHNA and CDR2 YNFKEQ. Deletions cut 4 bases from V and 0 bases from J, with 16 bases between. The CDR3, as DNA: TGTGCCAGCAGCCCCTCAATCGGGGAAACCTCCTATAATTCACCCCTCCACTTT. It encodes CASSPSIGETSYNSPLHF.

J is TRBJ2-2 and V is TRBV9; D gene ambiguous. This CDR3 comprises 16 residues. The germline gives CDR1 SGDLS, CDR2 YYNGEE. V lost 0 bases to trimming and J lost 0 bases, with 9 bases between them. In DNA form, the CDR3 reads TGTGCCAGCAGCGTAGGTCCGGTCGCGAACACCGGGGAGCTGTTTTTT. It yields the protein CASSVGPVANTGELFF.

The genes are TRBV9 and TRBJ2-7, with 12 bases lining up with TRBD2. Germline CDR1 SGDLS, CDR2 YYNGEE. CDR3 size: 15 residues. Unmatched junction bases numbered 8, after V lost 4 bases and J lost 6 bases. CDR3 sequence reads: CASSFHTSGRSEQYF. The DNA for the CDR3 is TGTGCCAGCAGCTTTCATACTAGCGGGAGGAGCGAGCAGTACTTC.

The chain links TRBV19 to TRBJ2-7; maybe TRBD1 (6 bases). V lost 6 bases to trimming and J lost 2 bases, with 11 bases between them. Germline CDR1 reads LNHDA; CDR2 reads SQIVND (reference sequence). This CDR3 comprises 13 residues. The CDR3 spells CASSRTATYEQYF. CDR3 nucleotides: TGTGCCAGTAGCAGGACAGCAACCTACGAGCAGTACTTC.

The chain combines TRBV7-8 with TRBJ2-2; D remains ambiguous. The germline V and J ends were trimmed by 5 bases and 5 bases, with 15 bases remaining between them. The germline V gene has CDR1 SGHVS and CDR2 FQNEAQ. The CDR3 contains 15 residues. The CDR3 coding sequence is TGTGCCAGCAGCCCGGCACCCTCCGTAACCGGGGAGCTGTTTTTT. Translating gives CASSPAPSVTGELFF.